This is a list of T cell receptor beta chains from one sample in a study of cytomegalovirus exposure and HLA in healthy donors. Method: immunoSEQ multiplex PCR; TCRdb's copy keeps in-frame clones and lacks some. The data show 110,000 or so clones, around 77% seen once. The sequenced sample was PBMCs. Receptor source: a woman aged 25 to 39 in good health and CMV-seropositive. The conserved cysteine and the conserved F or W are not part of the CDR3 here. The D gene is left open where the match is weak.

CDR3aa	d_gene	len	v_gene	j_gene
ASSDRGLALEQY	NA	12	TRBV19	TRBJ2-7
ASRPGTGGFPEQY	TRBD1	13	TRBV6-1	NA
NVIGQGDIRNEQY	TRBD1	13	TRBV29-1	TRBJ2-5
ATSILPDREIGQY	TRBD1	13	TRBV15	TRBJ2-5
ASRFGTSDSTLAKNIQY	NA	17	TRBV12-2	TRBJ2-4
ASGLVPYGRPMRRTDTQY	NA	18	TRBV12-5	TRBJ2-3
ASVVRPGEGKAF	NA	12	TRBV6-1	TRBJ1-1
ASSEVGGEPQH	NA	11	TRBV6-5	TRBJ1-5
ASSLGQYYGYT	TRBD1	11	TRBV11-3	TRBJ1-2
ASTLGGIDTDTQY	NA	13	TRBV19	TRBJ2-3
AISDSLAGGPYNEQF	TRBD2	15	TRBV10-3	TRBJ2-1
ATSRGQGAGYGYT	TRBD1	13	TRBV15	TRBJ1-2
ASSYLGGAGNTIY	NA	13	TRBV7-9	TRBJ1-3
SGPRQGRGQETQY	NA	13	TRBV29-1	TRBJ2-5
ATSRDRGTDTQY	NA	12	TRBV15	TRBJ2-3
ASSTLEHLVRLGGYT	NA	15	TRBV19	TRBJ1-2
AISARDTMVEQY	NA	12	TRBV10-3	TRBJ2-7
ASSLSITGGGQPQH	TRBD1	14	TRBV27	TRBJ1-5
ASSQSGQFRTDTQY	TRBD1	14	TRBV18	TRBJ2-3
ASSTYSGNSPLH	NA	12	TRBV5-6	TRBJ1-6
AIRSGNTIY	NA	9	TRBV15	TRBJ1-3
ASSSRTSGASDTQY	TRBD2	14	TRBV5-4	TRBJ2-3
ASSLEVRVINTEAF	NA	14	TRBV7-8	TRBJ1-1
ASSQELAVRTYEQY	TRBD2	14	TRBV4-1	TRBJ2-7
ASSAAGRNEAF	NA	11	TRBV5-6	TRBJ1-1
ASRTGMTGFADTQY	TRBD1	14	TRBV4-1	TRBJ2-3
ASSGQGGGYTEAF	TRBD1	13	TRBV5-1	TRBJ1-1
SVGQGFFYEQY	TRBD1	11	TRBV29-1	TRBJ2-7
ASSLKGRVQETQY	TRBD2	13	TRBV7-9	TRBJ2-5
ASSEVTFRI	NA	9	TRBV2	TRBJ2-1
ASSLHLTGYTEAF	TRBD1	13	TRBV7-8	TRBJ1-1
ASSGRTVLNTEAF	NA	13	TRBV11-3	TRBJ1-1
ASRELADPTDTQY	TRBD2	13	TRBV19	TRBJ2-3
ASSSVGGGVTEAF	NA	13	TRBV13	TRBJ1-1
ASTGMSSGYT	NA	10	TRBV6-5	TRBJ1-2
ASSQDRGLAYEQY	TRBD2	13	TRBV4-1	TRBJ2-7
ARGGGNTIY	NA	9	TRBV2	TRBJ1-3
ASTPEMDSSYEQY	NA	13	TRBV2	TRBJ2-7
ASSKNPRGVGEKLF	NA	14	TRBV19	TRBJ1-4
AISEIQGLAF	TRBD1	10	TRBV10-3	TRBJ1-1
AWSNAFRDYGYT	NA	12	TRBV30	TRBJ1-2
SAQTSNSGETQY	NA	12	TRBV29-1	TRBJ2-5
ASSPSNPGQISGNTIY	TRBD1	16	TRBV18	TRBJ1-3